The T cell receptor beta chain described here comes from a study of CD8 T cells in ankylosing spondylitis. Points from the study as a whole: Characteristic of ankylosing spondylitis blood, it appeared, was a TCR beta motif comprising roughly eight highly homologous variants.

This clonotype was counted many times. Its antigen is as yet unknown. From germline, CDR1 is LGHDT and CDR2 YNNKEL (reference sequence). Between the trimmed V and J ends, which lost 4 bases and 0 bases, there was a span of 9 bases. This CDR3 has 14 amino acids. As the method for making TCR beta libraries, quantitative 5'-RACE with molecular barcodes was used. TCRdb reprocessed the 5' RACE reads with MiXCR, giving one entry per CDR3 protein. Among tens of thousands of distinct CDR3 sequences, 6.2% were seen once, and the ten largest hold 5%. This chain uses TRBV3-1 with TRBJ1-1; the D is unclear. This TCR came from a male donor with ankylosing spondylitis. Material: synovial fluid, either unsorted or a sorted T cell fraction (not recorded which). The CDR3 loop is CASSPSGVNTEAFF. The CDR3 DNA is TGTGCCAGCAGCCCCTCCGGAGTGAACACTGAAGCTTTCTTT.